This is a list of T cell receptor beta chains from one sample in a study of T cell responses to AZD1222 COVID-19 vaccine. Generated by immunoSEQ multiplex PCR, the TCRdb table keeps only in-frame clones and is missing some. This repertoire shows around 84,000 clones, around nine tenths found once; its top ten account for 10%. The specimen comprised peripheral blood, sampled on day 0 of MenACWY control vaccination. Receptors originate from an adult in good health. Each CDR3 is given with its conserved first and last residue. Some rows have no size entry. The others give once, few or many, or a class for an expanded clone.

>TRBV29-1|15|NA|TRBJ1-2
CSVEDDDGDRYGYTF
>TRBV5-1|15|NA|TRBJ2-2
CASSHGTGRTGELFF
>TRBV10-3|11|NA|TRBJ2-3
CAISDTDTQYF
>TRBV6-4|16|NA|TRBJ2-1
CASSDSIGTGGYKQFF
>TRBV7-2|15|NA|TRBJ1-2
CASSFTGQGPYGYTF
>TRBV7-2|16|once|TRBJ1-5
CASSLDGGVSNQPQHF
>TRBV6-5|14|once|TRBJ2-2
CASKPGGRTGELFF
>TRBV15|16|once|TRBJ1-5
CATSRDVSESNQPQHF
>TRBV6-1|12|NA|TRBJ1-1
CASSEIWEYLFF
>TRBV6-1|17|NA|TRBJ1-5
CASSEALRRQGGQPQHF
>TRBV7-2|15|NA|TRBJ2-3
CASTRRDRLTDTQYF
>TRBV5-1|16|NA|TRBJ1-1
CASSPNVGGQGTEAFF
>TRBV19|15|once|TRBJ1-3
CASRAVDSSGNTIYF
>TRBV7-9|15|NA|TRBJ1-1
CASSLGIGPNTEAFF
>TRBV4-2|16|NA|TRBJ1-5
CASSQEGQGARQPQHF